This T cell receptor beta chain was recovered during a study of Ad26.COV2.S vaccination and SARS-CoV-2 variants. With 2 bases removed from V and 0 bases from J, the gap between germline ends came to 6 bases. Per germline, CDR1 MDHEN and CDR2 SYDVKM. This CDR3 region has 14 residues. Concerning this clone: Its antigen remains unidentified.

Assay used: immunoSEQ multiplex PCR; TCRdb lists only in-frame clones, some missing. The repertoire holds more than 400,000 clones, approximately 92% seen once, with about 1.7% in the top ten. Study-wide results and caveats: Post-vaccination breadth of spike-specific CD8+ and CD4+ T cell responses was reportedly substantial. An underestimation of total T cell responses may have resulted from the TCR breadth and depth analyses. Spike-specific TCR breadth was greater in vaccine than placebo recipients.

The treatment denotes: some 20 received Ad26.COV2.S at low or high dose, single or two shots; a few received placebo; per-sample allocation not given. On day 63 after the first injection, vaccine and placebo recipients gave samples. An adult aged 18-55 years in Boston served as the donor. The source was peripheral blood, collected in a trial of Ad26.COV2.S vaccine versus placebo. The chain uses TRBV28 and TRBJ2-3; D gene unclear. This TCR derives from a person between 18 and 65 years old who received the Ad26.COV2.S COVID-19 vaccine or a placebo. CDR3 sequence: CASSLLPSTDTQYF. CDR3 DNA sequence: TGTGCCAGCAGTTTACTGCCTAGCACAGATACGCAGTATTTT.